These 28 T cell receptor beta chains were all obtained from the same sample, sequenced in a study of post-analysis software for immune sequencing data. Study outcomes and limitations: With TRBV5-6, TRBV5-1 and TRBV20-1 included, 4 or 5 TRBV segments were more frequent in patients than in controls.

Researchers reported that TCR beta cDNA libraries carried unique molecular identifiers. TCRdb fed the PCR reads into MiXCR, producing one record per CDR3 protein. This sample has fewer than 850,000 distinct CDR3 sequences, with approximately 30% found just once. Their antigens remain unidentified. The specimen sequenced was blood. The source of these receptors is a girl aged 5-17 years with multiple sclerosis.

V and J are TRBV20-1 and TRBJ2-3, with D maybe TRBD2 (6 bases). Looked up from germline, CDR1 is DFQATT and CDR2 is SNEGSKA (reference sequence). The CDR3 covers 15 residues. The V end was cut by 0 bases, the J end by 0 bases, with 10 bases between. CDR3 in DNA: TGCAGTGCTAGAGATCGGGGGTACAGCACAGATACGCAGTATTTT. It specifies CSARDRGYSTDTQYF.

This clonotype was counted between two and nine times. V is TRBV29-1 and J is TRBJ2-5; D is tentatively TRBD1 or TRBD2 (5 bases each). Germline CDR1 reads SQVTM; CDR2 reads ANQGSEA. The CDR3 covers 12 residues. Trimming left V 8 bases short and J 5 bases short, with 15 bases between. CDR3 bases: TGCAGCTCGTGGGGCAGGGAGGAGACCCAGTACTTC. This gives the protein CSSWGREETQYF.

The chain links TRBV6-6 to TRBJ1-2; D might be TRBD1 (5 bases). Germline loops: CDR1 MNHNY, CDR2 SVGAGI (reference sequence). CDR3 size: 15 residues. Trimming pared 5 bases from V and 5 bases from J, leaving 18 bases between. The CDR3 DNA reads as TGTGCCAGCAGTAGCGGCGCGGGACCCCTTTATGGCTACACCTTC. Encoded protein: CASSSGAGPLYGYTF.

The gene calls are TRBV12-3 or TRBV12-4 and TRBJ2-1; D gene unclear. V was shortened by 6 bases and J by 5 bases, with 14 bases between the two germline ends. CDR3 size: 14 residues. CDR3 protein: CASRPRGNHNEQFF. The CDR3 DNA reads TGTGCCAGCAGACCGCGAGGAAACCACAATGAGCAGTTCTTC.

In its sample, this clonotype was seen a few times. The chain has TRBV7-9 and TRBJ2-1; tentatively, D is TRBD1 (5 bases). Germline V gene lookup returns CDR1 SEHNR and CDR2 FQNEAQ (reference sequence). V was trimmed by 6 bases and J by 12 bases, leaving 18 bases between them. The CDR3 loop spans 13 amino acids. CDR3 in amino acids: CASRNSIQEPQFF. The CDR3 DNA sequence: TGTGCCAGCAGGAATAGCATACAGGAGCCGCAGTTCTTC.

This clonotype was counted only a few times. CDR3 loop: CASSRAGATSPSTDTQYF. The CDR3 DNA is TGTGCCAGCAGCCGGGCAGGGGCTACCAGTCCTAGCACAGATACGCAGTATTTT. The chain combines TRBV6-1 with TRBJ2-3, with D perhaps matching TRBD1 (6 bases). Germline assignment: CDR1 MNHNS and CDR2 SASEGT. Trimming left V 6 bases short and J 0 bases short, with 22 bases between. This CDR3 is 18 amino acids long.

This clonotype was seen at least ten times. V usage is TRBV6-1 and J usage is TRBJ2-1; 9 positions agree with TRBD2. Trimming at V came to 7 bases and at J to 9 bases, leaving 16 bases not matched to a gene. This CDR3 comprises 16 residues. CDR1 is MNHNS and CDR2 is SASEGT in the germline V gene. The CDR3 sequence: CASMKTSGARAIEQFF. The CDR3 region has the DNA TGTGCCAGCATGAAGACTAGCGGAGCCCGGGCCATTGAGCAGTTCTTC.

This clonotype was observed a handful of times. The chain uses TRBV3-1 and TRBJ1-2; weak D call: TRBD1 (5 bases). The V and J ends lost 11 bases and 4 bases respectively, with 17 bases between them. This CDR3 is 13 amino acids long. In germline, CDR1 is LGHDT, CDR2 YNNKEL (reference sequence). CDR3 in amino acids: CACAEGRAYGYTF. DNA for the CDR3: TGTGCCTGCGCGGAGGGCAGGGCCTATGGCTACACCTTC.

The chain employs TRBV20-1 and TRBJ2-4, with D perhaps matching TRBD1 (5 bases). Germline CDR1 is DFQATT and CDR2 is SNEGSKA (reference sequence). V lost 3 bases to trimming and J lost 0 bases, with 15 bases between them. The CDR3 runs to 16 residues. CDR3 sequence: CSARVGLRIAKNIQYF. In DNA, the CDR3 is TGCAGTGCTAGGGTGGGGCTTCGGATAGCCAAAAACATTCAGTACTTC.

V usage is TRBV4-1 and J usage is TRBJ2-5; TRBD1 matches at 10 bases. Germline CDR1 is MGHRA and CDR2 is YSYEKL. This CDR3 has 16 residues. With V trimmed by 3 bases and J by 1 base, 5 bases remained unmatched. The CDR3 coding sequence is TGCGCCAGCAGCCAGGCGACAGGGGGCTTCCAAGAGACCCAGTACTTC. Translating gives CASSQATGGFQETQYF.

The chain employs TRBV9 and TRBJ2-3; D possibly corresponds to TRBD2 (7 bases). Germline V gene lookup returns CDR1 SGDLS and CDR2 YYNGEE. This CDR3 comprises 18 residues. V was pared by 4 bases and J by 2 bases, with 23 bases between. The CDR3 spells CASSPNLGGQQLTDTQYF. As DNA, the CDR3 is TGTGCCAGCAGCCCCAACTTGGGGGGGCAGCAACTCACAGATACGCAGTATTTT.

The J gene is TRBJ2-7, the V gene TRBV19, with D maybe TRBD2 (5 bases). This CDR3 region has 12 residues. V lost 7 bases and J lost 0, with 7 bases in between. Germline loops: CDR1 LNHDA, CDR2 SQIVND (reference sequence). The DNA for the CDR3 is TGTGCCAGTACTAGCCCCTCCTACGAGCAGTACTTC. It translates to CASTSPSYEQYF.

This clonotype was seen more than once but under ten times. The V gene is TRBV4-3, the J gene TRBJ1-5; D is undetermined. The CDR3 loop spans 14 amino acids. From germline, CDR1 is LGHNA and CDR2 YSLEER. The V end lost 0 bases, the J end lost 15 bases, and 18 bases lay between the germline ends. The CDR3 nucleotides are TGCGCCAGCAGCCAAGATAAAGGAGGCGGTGGATCGCATTTT. This sequence encodes CASSQDKGGGGSHF.

The table lists this clonotype with many counts. CDR3 sequence reads: CASSPGTFQETQYF. The CDR3 region has the DNA TGTGCCAGCAGTCCAGGGACTTTCCAAGAGACCCAGTACTTC. V gene TRBV2 combines with J gene TRBJ2-5, with D perhaps matching TRBD2 (6 bases). Germline V gene sequence: CDR1 SNHLY, CDR2 FYNNEI. The CDR3 loop spans 14 amino acids. Trimming cost V 5 bases and J 1 base, with 11 bases left between them.

The sample holds a few counts of this clonotype. The chain employs TRBV20-1 and TRBJ1-1; D is possibly TRBD1 (5 bases). The length of the CDR3 is 11 residues. The germline gives CDR1 DFQATT, CDR2 SNEGSKA (reference sequence). With 5 bases removed from V and 13 bases from J, the gap between germline ends came to 17 bases. For the CDR3, the DNA is TGCAGTGCTGAAACAGGCGGGTATGGTTTCTTT. Amino acids: CSAETGGYGFF.

Of note for this clonotype: The germline gene is not matched at one end of the junction; a read error may be the cause. J is TRBJ2-3 and V is TRBV20-1; D is uncertain. The CDR3 has 13 amino acids. CDR1 and CDR2 from the germline V gene are DFQATT and SNEGSKA (reference sequence). The CDR3 loop is CSARAPGTDTQYF. In DNA form, the CDR3 reads TGCAGTGCTAGAGCCCCAGGCACTGATACGCAGTATTTT.

This clonotype appeared a few times. The chain carries TRBV20-1 and TRBJ1-6; 9 bases are a match to TRBD1. The CDR3 is made up of 15 amino acids. Germline assignment: CDR1 DFQATT and CDR2 SNEGSKA (reference sequence). Trimming at V came to 0 bases and at J to 7 bases, leaving 4 bases not matched to a gene. The CDR3 DNA reads TGCAGTGCTAGAGATAGGGGGACAGGGAATTCACCCCTCCACTTT. Its protein product is CSARDRGTGNSPLHF.

This clonotype was detected a few times. The chain couples TRBV10-3 to TRBJ2-3; TRBD2 agrees at 10 bases. Germline V lookup: CDR1 ENHRY, CDR2 SYGVKD. The CDR3 is 20 amino acids. Trimming at V came to 0 bases and at J to 1 base, leaving 13 bases not matched to a gene. The CDR3 sequence is CAISESYGKGLAGGTDTQYF. The CDR3 coding sequence is TGTGCCATCAGTGAGTCATACGGCAAAGGGCTAGCGGGGGGCACAGATACGCAGTATTTT.

This chain links TRBV7-2 with TRBJ1-2; D unresolved. V was shortened by 1 base and J by 5 bases, with 14 bases between the two germline ends. CDR1 is SGHTA, CDR2 FQGNSA, per germline. The CDR3 is made up of 15 amino acids. Written as DNA, the CDR3 is TGTGCCAGCAGCTTAGGGGCCAGCCGTTCGTATGGCTACACCTTC. Translating gives CASSLGASRSYGYTF.

The chain carries TRBV28 and TRBJ2-6, with D possibly TRBD1 on 6 matching bases. Germline V gene lookup returns CDR1 MDHEN and CDR2 SYDVKM. Trimming stripped 5 bases from V and 0 bases from J, with 14 bases between. CDR3 size: 17 residues. The CDR3 loop is CASSPQTGLSGANVLTF. DNA of the CDR3: TGTGCCAGCAGTCCGCAGACAGGCCTCTCTGGGGCCAACGTCCTGACTTTC.

This sequence joins TRBV20-1 and TRBJ1-6; a possible D gene is TRBD1 (6 bases). V lost 4 bases, J lost 7 bases, and 14 bases lay in between. The CDR3 totals 14 residues. Germline V CDR1 and CDR2: DFQATT, SNEGSKA (reference sequence). The DNA for the CDR3 is TGCAGTGCTATCTCAGGGGTCCCAAATTCACCCCTCCACTTT. Translation: CSAISGVPNSPLHF.

Only one count was recorded for this clonotype. This chain uses TRBV2 with TRBJ2-1; no reliable D call. The J call may be faulty, since TRBJ2-7 better matches the DNA end. Germline CDR1 reads SNHLY; CDR2 reads FYNNEI. CDR3 size: 15 residues. CDR3 DNA: TGTGCCAGCAGTGAAAAGAGGTGGACCTACAATGAGCAGTACTTC. Translated, it gives CASSEKRWTYNEQYF.

There are a few counts of this clonotype. The chain is built from TRBV5-4 and TRBJ2-7; no firm D call. In germline, CDR1 is SGHNT, CDR2 YYREEE (reference sequence). Between the trimmed V and J ends, which lost 4 bases and 2 bases, there was a span of 13 bases. The CDR3 loop spans 14 amino acids. CDR3 residues: CASSAASRPYEQYF. Here the CDR3 DNA reads TGTGCCAGCAGCGCGGCATCCCGCCCCTACGAGCAGTACTTC.

The V call is TRBV5-6, the J call TRBJ2-7; unclear D gene. V shed 4 bases and J shed 0 bases, with 14 bases lying between them. The germline V gene has CDR1 SGHDT and CDR2 YYEEEE. The CDR3 covers 15 residues. The chain's CDR3 is CASSQVYRSSYEQYF. The CDR3 DNA sequence: TGTGCCAGCAGCCAGGTGTACCGATCCTCCTACGAGCAGTACTTC.

V and J are TRBV4-1 and TRBJ1-2; D might be TRBD1 (5 bases). Deletions cut 4 bases from V and 2 bases from J, with 17 bases between. This CDR3 contains 16 residues. Germline CDR1 reads MGHRA; CDR2 reads YSYEKL. Here the CDR3 DNA reads TGCGCCAGCAGCCGGCTGGAGGACGGGGGGAACTATGGCTACACCTTC. Translated: CASSRLEDGGNYGYTF.

The chain combines TRBV7-2 with TRBJ2-1; D remains unclear. The CDR3 is 13 amino acids. Germline values: CDR1 SGHTA, CDR2 FQGNSA. The germline V and J ends were trimmed by 6 bases and 8 bases, with 14 bases remaining between them. CDR3 sequence: CASRVQLADEQFF. CDR3 coding DNA: TGTGCCAGCAGAGTCCAGTTGGCTGATGAGCAGTTCTTC.

This clonotype was counted a few times. The gene calls are TRBV20-1 and TRBJ2-5; possibly TRBD1 for D (6 bases). Germline CDR1 DFQATT, CDR2 SNEGSKA (reference sequence). Trimming cost V 0 bases and J 2 bases, with 13 bases left between them. CDR3 size: 15 residues. The CDR3 nucleotides read TGCAGTGCTAGAGATGTGCACAGGGATCAAGAGACCCAGTACTTC. Encoded protein: CSARDVHRDQETQYF.

The chain couples TRBV2 to TRBJ1-4, with 7 nucleotides matching TRBD1. Looked up from germline, CDR1 is SNHLY and CDR2 is FYNNEI. The junction had 10 bases not matched to a gene; V was cut back by 8 bases and J by 16 bases. The CDR3 runs 11 residues. The CDR3 DNA sequence: TGTGCCAGCGGATACGGACAGGTCGAGTTTTTT. Its protein product is CASGYGQVEFF. The full variable domain, rest sourced from reference TRBV2 and TRBJ1-4, is EPEVTQTPSHQVTQMGQEVILRCVPISNHLYFYWYRQILGQKVEFLVSFYNNEISEKSEIFDDQFSVERPDGSNFTLKIRSTKLEDSAMYFCASGYGQVEFFGSGTQLSVL.